The 22 T cell receptor beta chains reported below all come from one sample, sequenced in a study of cytotoxic CD8 clonotypes in ibrutinib-treated CLL (dated by TCRdb to about 2021). The method was the immunoSEQ multiplex PCR assay. Imported from immuneACCESS, the table was reduced by TCRdb to in-frame sequences with V and J called. These copies leave out some clones; in studies compared against another copy, an unresolved V gene accounts for under half, and the cause of the remainder is not known. The sample contains around 130,000 clones, roughly 84% of them found a single time. The biggest ten clones account for around 3.3% of the sample. The sample's time point, from its label and the paper: approximately 2 years on ibrutinib. The source material was PBMCs, sampled after 24 months of ibrutinib treatment. Source of these receptors: a human donor with chronic lymphocytic leukemia.

The V gene is TRBV19, the J gene TRBJ1-2; possibly TRBD1 for D (5 bases). The CDR3 totals 13 residues. Germline CDR1 reads LNHDA; CDR2 reads SQIVND (reference sequence). V was shortened by 3 bases and J by 4 bases, with 9 bases between the two germline ends. CDR3 coding DNA: TGTGCCAGTAGTATCCAGGGAAGCTATGGCTACACCTTC. The encoded protein is CASSIQGSYGYTF.

The chain links TRBV5-1 to TRBJ2-7, with 7 bases aligning to TRBD1. The CDR3 covers 14 residues. Germline V gene lookup returns CDR1 SGHRS and CDR2 YFSETQ. V shed 3 bases and J 1 base; nucleotides not matched to a gene: 4. The CDR3 DNA is TGCGCCAGCAGCTCTATACAGGGGTCCTACGAGCAGTACTTC. Translating it yields CASSSIQGSYEQYF.

This sequence joins TRBV11-2 and TRBJ2-7; the match to TRBD2 covers 8 bases. Trimming at V came to 3 bases and at J to 0 bases, leaving 4 bases not matched to a gene. From germline, CDR1 is SGHAT and CDR2 FQNNGV. The CDR3 consists of 15 residues. The CDR3 DNA sequence: TGTGCCAGCAGCTTGAGCGGGGGCAACTCCTACGAGCAGTACTTC. Amino acid sequence: CASSLSGGNSYEQYF.

The chain combines TRBV5-4 with TRBJ1-1, with D perhaps matching TRBD1 (6 bases). V was trimmed by 4 bases and J by 1 base, leaving 14 bases between them. From germline, CDR1 is SGHNT and CDR2 YYREEE (reference sequence). The CDR3 sequence is 15 residues long. CDR3 sequence (DNA): TGTGCCAGCAGCCATTATACAGGGCCGAACACTGAAGCTTTCTTT. Its translation: CASSHYTGPNTEAFF.

The chain uses TRBV11-3 and TRBJ2-7; TRBD2 agrees at 9 bases. Germline V gene sequence: CDR1 SGHNT, CDR2 YENEEA. Unmatched junction bases numbered 4, after V lost 3 bases and J lost 7 bases. The CDR3 has 13 residues. The CDR3 spells CASSFDTSGEQYF. CDR3 nucleotides: TGTGCCAGCAGCTTCGATACTAGCGGGGAGCAGTACTTC.

This clone came up once. The V and J genes are TRBV18 and TRBJ2-4; D not resolved. There are 14 residues in the CDR3. Deletions cut 1 base from V and 7 bases from J, with 11 bases between. CDR1 and CDR2 (germline): KGHSH, LQKENI. The CDR3 spells CASSPQKGLNIQYF. CDR3 coding DNA: TGTGCCAGCTCACCACAGAAGGGTCTGAACATTCAGTACTTC.

This chain connects TRBV9 to TRBJ2-3; the D gene is possibly TRBD2 (5 bases). Deletions cut 3 bases from V and 0 bases from J, with 8 bases between. Germline V CDR1 and CDR2: SGDLS, YYNGEE. The CDR3 loop spans 14 amino acids. The CDR3 spells CASSGGESTDTQYF. The DNA of the CDR3 is TGTGCCAGCAGCGGGGGAGAGAGCACAGATACGCAGTATTTT.

Here the CDR3 reads CASSARSDSTGELFF. The CDR3 coding sequence is TGTGCCAGCAGCGCCCGATCAGACAGCACCGGGGAGCTGTTTTTT. The chain carries TRBV9 and TRBJ2-2, with D perhaps TRBD1 (5 bases). Germline V gives CDR1 SGDLS, CDR2 YYNGEE. The CDR3 has 15 amino acids. Trimming stripped 3 bases from V and 4 bases from J, with 13 bases between.

CDR3 DNA: TGTGCCAGCAGCCAGCAAACAGGGTTGTTCACTGAAGCTTTCTTT. Residues: CASSQQTGLFTEAFF. The chain recombines TRBV7-8 with TRBJ1-1; D is perhaps TRBD1 (6 bases). Germline lookup yields CDR1 SGHVS and CDR2 FQNEAQ. The CDR3 totals 15 residues. Trimming took 5 bases from V and 4 from J, leaving 17 bases between them.

The chain combines TRBV10-2 with TRBJ2-1, with 8 bases identical to TRBD2. The germline CDR1 and CDR2 sequences are WSHSY and SAAADI. The CDR3 contains 16 residues. With 3 bases clipped from V and 4 bases from J, the junction kept 8 bases outside the gene matches. CDR3 sequence: CASSDRGAGGYNEQFF. DNA of the CDR3: TGCGCCAGCAGTGATCGGGGTGCGGGGGGTTACAATGAGCAGTTCTTC.

The rearrangement uses TRBV6-9 and TRBJ1-2, with no clear D. The germline CDR1 and CDR2 sequences are MNHGY and SVAAGI. Trimming stripped 7 bases from V and 8 bases from J, with 14 bases between. The CDR3 spans 12 residues. Here the CDR3 DNA reads TGTGCCAGCACCCAGGTCGGTTGGGGCTACACCTTC. It specifies CASTQVGWGYTF.

This chain connects TRBV5-1 to TRBJ2-5; D perhaps matches TRBD1 (5 bases). Germline V gene sequence: CDR1 SGHRS, CDR2 YFSETQ. CDR3 length: 15 residues. V was cut by 0 bases and J by 4 bases, with 13 bases left in between. The DNA for the CDR3 is TGCGCCAGCAGCTTGGCACAGCCCCAGGGAGAGACCCAGTACTTC. Amino acid sequence: CASSLAQPQGETQYF.

The chain carries TRBV9 and TRBJ2-5; 8 nucleotides match TRBD1. This CDR3 spans 14 amino acids. Germline CDR1 is SGDLS and CDR2 is YYNGEE. J gave up 4 bases and V 2 bases, and 4 bases lay outside the gene matches. CDR3 in DNA: TGTGCCAGCAGCGTGACAGGGGTGGGAGAGACCCAGTACTTC. Translated, it gives CASSVTGVGETQYF.

The chain joins TRBV10-3 to TRBJ2-7; D is perhaps TRBD2 (6 bases). CDR1 and CDR2 from the germline V gene are ENHRY and SYGVKD. Between the trimmed V and J ends, which lost 1 base and 3 bases, there was a span of 10 bases. CDR3 length: 14 residues. This CDR3 reads CAISEFFGSYEQYF. The CDR3 DNA follows: TGTGCCATCAGTGAGTTTTTCGGGAGCTACGAGCAGTACTTC.

This clone was observed a handful of times. This sequence joins TRBV6-6 and TRBJ1-5, with D unresolved. Trimming cost V 6 bases and J 0 bases, with 6 bases left between them. The V gene's germline CDR1 is MNHNY and CDR2 SVGAGI (reference sequence). CDR3 length: 13 amino acids. This chain's CDR3 is CASRGVSNQPQHF. In DNA, the CDR3 is TGTGCCAGCAGGGGAGTTAGCAATCAGCCCCAGCATTTT.

This chain connects TRBV30 to TRBJ1-5; a possible D gene is TRBD1 (5 bases). V was clipped by 2 bases and J by 0 bases, with 11 bases between them. CDR1 and CDR2 from the germline V gene are GTSNPN and SVGIG (reference sequence). CDR3 length: 15 residues. CDR3 DNA sequence: TGTGCCTGGAGTCCGGGACGGGGTAGCAATCAGCCCCAGCATTTT. Translating it yields CAWSPGRGSNQPQHF.

DNA for the CDR3: TGTGCCAGCAGTTTACAAGGACGGAAAAATTCACCCCTCCACTTT. Amino acids: CASSLQGRKNSPLHF. This chain links TRBV28 with TRBJ1-6; D is unclear. V was pared by 2 bases and J by 7 bases, with 12 bases between. Germline CDR1 reads MDHEN; CDR2 reads SYDVKM. This CDR3 spans 15 amino acids.

V usage is TRBV2 and J usage is TRBJ2-1; D unresolved. The CDR3 sequence is 13 residues long. The V end lost 5 bases, the J end lost 5 bases, and 10 bases lay between the germline ends. CDR1 and CDR2 from the germline V gene are SNHLY and FYNNEI. The CDR3 nucleotides read TGTGCCAGCAGTCTCCTACAGAACAATGAGCAGTTCTTC. Translation: CASSLLQNNEQFF. The full variable domain, completed using reference TRBV2 and TRBJ2-1, is EPEVTQTPSHQVTQMGQEVILRCVPISNHLYFYWYRQILGQKVEFLVSFYNNEISEKSEIFDDQFSVERPDGSNFTLKIRSTKLEDSAMYFCASSLLQNNEQFFGPGTRLTVL.

This chain uses TRBV5-1 with TRBJ1-6, with D possibly being TRBD1 (6 bases). V was shortened by 4 bases and J by 7 bases, with 21 bases between the two germline ends. CDR3 length: 17 amino acids. Germline V gives CDR1 SGHRS, CDR2 YFSETQ. In nucleotides, the CDR3 is TGCGCCAGCAGCCCTCCGGGCGGGGGCGCAGGAAATTCACCCCTCCACTTT. This encodes CASSPPGGGAGNSPLHF.

The chain couples TRBV10-3 to TRBJ2-5; TRBD1 matches at 11 bases. The V segment lost 0 bases and the J segment 4 bases; nucleotides outside the gene matches: 7. Germline CDR1 ENHRY, CDR2 SYGVKD. The CDR3 totals 17 residues. The CDR3 loop is CAISESPGQGVRETQYF. CDR3 DNA sequence: TGTGCCATCAGTGAGTCCCCGGGACAGGGGGTACGAGAGACCCAGTACTTC.

The J gene is TRBJ2-3, the V gene TRBV4-2; perhaps TRBD1 as D (6 bases). V was cut by 5 bases and J by 4 bases, with 22 bases left in between. The CDR3 contains 17 residues. Per the germline V gene, CDR1 is LGHNA and CDR2 is YNFKEQ. CDR3 sequence reads: CASSAKVSGVKADTQYF. The CDR3 coding sequence is TGTGCCAGCAGCGCCAAGGTTTCAGGGGTAAAGGCAGATACGCAGTATTTT.

The chain is built from TRBV7-8 and TRBJ2-1, with 9 bases that match TRBD2. The V gene's germline CDR1 is SGHVS and CDR2 FQNEAQ. CDR3 length: 15 amino acids. J lost 8 bases, V lost 0 bases, and 5 bases had no gene match. In DNA, the CDR3 is TGTGCCAGCAGCTTAGCTAGCGGGGGTTTTTATGAGCAGTTCTTC. This translates into CASSLASGGFYEQFF.